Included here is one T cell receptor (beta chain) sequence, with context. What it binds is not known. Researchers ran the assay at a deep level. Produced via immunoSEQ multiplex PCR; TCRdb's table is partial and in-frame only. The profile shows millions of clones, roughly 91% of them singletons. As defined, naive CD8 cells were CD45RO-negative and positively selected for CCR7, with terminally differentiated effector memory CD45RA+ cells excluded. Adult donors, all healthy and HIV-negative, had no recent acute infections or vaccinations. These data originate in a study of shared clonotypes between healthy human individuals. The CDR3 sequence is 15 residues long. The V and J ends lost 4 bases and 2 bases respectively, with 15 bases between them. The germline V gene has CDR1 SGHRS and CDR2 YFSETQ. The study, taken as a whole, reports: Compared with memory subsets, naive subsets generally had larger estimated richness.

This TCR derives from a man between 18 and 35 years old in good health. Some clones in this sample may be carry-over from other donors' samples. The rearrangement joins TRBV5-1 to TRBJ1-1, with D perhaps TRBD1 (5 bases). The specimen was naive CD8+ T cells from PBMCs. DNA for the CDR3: TGCGCCAGCAGCGGCGAGAGGGGCCTAAACACTGAAGCTTTCTTT. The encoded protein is CASSGERGLNTEAFF.